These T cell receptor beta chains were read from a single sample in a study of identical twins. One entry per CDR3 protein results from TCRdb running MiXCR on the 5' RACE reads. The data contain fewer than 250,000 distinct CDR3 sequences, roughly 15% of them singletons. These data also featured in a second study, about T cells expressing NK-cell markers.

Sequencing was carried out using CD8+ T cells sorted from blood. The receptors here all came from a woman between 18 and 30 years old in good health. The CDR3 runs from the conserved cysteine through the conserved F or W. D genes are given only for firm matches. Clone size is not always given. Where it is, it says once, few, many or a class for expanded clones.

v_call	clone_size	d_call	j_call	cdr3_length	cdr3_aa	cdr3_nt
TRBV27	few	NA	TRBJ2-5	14	CASSSGVEQETQYF	TGTGCCAGCAGTTCCGGGGTGGAACAAGAGACCCAGTACTTC
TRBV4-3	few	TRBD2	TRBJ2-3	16	CASRTREGPRTDTQYF	TGCGCCAGCAGGACCCGGGAGGGCCCCCGCACAGATACGCAGTATTTT
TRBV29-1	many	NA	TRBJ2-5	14	CSVEALRNQETQYF	TGCAGCGTTGAGGCTCTGAGGAACCAAGAGACCCAGTACTTC
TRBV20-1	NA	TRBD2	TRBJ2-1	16	CSARSLAGGGTLKQFF	TGCAGTGCTCGATCGTTAGCGGGGGGCGGAACTTTGAAGCAGTTCTTC
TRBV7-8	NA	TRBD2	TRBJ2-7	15	CASSWGGLVLSEQYF	TGTGCCAGCAGCTGGGGGGGACTAGTCCTATCCGAGCAGTACTTC
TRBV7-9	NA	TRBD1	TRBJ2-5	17	CASSPHRGRGYQETQYF	TGTGCCAGCAGCCCCCACAGGGGGCGAGGGTACCAAGAGACCCAGTACTTC
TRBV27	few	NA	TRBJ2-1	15	CASSSGADSYNEQFF	TGTGCCAGCAGTTCTGGGGCGGACTCCTACAATGAGCAGTTCTTC
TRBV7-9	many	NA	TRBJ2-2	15	CASRPPWFSTGELFF	TGTGCCAGCAGACCCCCTTGGTTTTCCACCGGGGAGCTGTTTTTT
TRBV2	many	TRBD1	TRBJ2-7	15	CASSELTGASYEQYF	TGTGCCAGCAGTGAATTGACAGGGGCCTCCTACGAGCAGTACTTC
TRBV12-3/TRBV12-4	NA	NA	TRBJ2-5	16	CASSHQWFPDQETQYF	TGTGCCAGCAGCCATCAGTGGTTTCCGGACCAAGAGACCCAGTACTTC
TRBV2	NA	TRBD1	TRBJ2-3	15	CASSITGVATDTQYF	TGTGCCAGCAGTATCACAGGGGTGGCCACAGATACGCAGTATTTT
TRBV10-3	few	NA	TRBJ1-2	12	CAIKLDSGGYTF	TGTGCCATCAAGTTGGACTCAGGGGGCTACACCTTC
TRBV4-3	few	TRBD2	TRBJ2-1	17	CASSRRLAGLEENEQFF	TGCGCCAGCAGCCGCAGACTAGCGGGTTTGGAGGAAAATGAGCAGTTCTTC
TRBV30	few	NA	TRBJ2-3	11	CAWNPGDTQYF	TGTGCCTGGAATCCGGGAGATACGCAGTATTTT
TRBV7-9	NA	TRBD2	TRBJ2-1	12	CASSPSGERQFF	TGTGCCAGCAGCCCTAGCGGGGAGAGGCAGTTCTTC
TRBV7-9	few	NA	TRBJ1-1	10	CASGGAEAFF	TGTGCCAGCGGGGGGGCTGAAGCTTTCTTT
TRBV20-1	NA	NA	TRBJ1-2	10	CSALAYGYTF	TGCAGTGCCCTGGCTTATGGCTACACCTTC
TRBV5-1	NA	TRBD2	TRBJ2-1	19	CASSVMGLAGGSSYNEQFF	TGCGCCAGCAGCGTGATGGGACTAGCGGGAGGCAGCTCCTACAATGAGCAGTTCTTC
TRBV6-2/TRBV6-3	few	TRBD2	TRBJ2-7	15	CASSYPRGRGYEQYF	TGTGCCAGCAGTTACCCGCGCGGGAGGGGTTACGAGCAGTACTTC
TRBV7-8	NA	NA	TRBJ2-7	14	CASSPLTVAYEQYF	TGTGCCAGCAGCCCGTTGACAGTCGCCTACGAGCAGTACTTC
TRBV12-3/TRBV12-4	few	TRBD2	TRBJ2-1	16	CASSPKRGEMIDEQFF	TGTGCCAGCAGTCCTAAGCGGGGGGAGATGATCGATGAGCAGTTCTTC
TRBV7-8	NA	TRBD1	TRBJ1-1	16	CASSGSWGTGNTEAFF	TGTGCCAGCAGCGGGAGCTGGGGGACAGGAAACACTGAAGCTTTCTTT
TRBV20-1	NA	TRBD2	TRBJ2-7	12	CSAPGLAGEQYF	TGCAGTGCCCCCGGACTAGCGGGCGAGCAGTACTTC
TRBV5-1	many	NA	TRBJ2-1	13	CASLGTDYNEQFF	TGCGCCAGCCTAGGTACCGACTACAATGAGCAGTTCTTC
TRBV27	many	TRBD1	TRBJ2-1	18	CASSYPPGFGQGIYEQFF	TGTGCCAGCAGTTACCCCCCAGGTTTTGGACAGGGAATTTATGAGCAGTTCTTC
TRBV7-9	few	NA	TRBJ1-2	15	CASSYAGHRSYGYTF	TGTGCCAGCAGCTACGCGGGACACCGTTCCTATGGCTACACCTTC
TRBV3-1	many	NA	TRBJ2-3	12	CASSQGGDTQYF	TGTGCCAGCAGCCAAGGGGGAGATACGCAGTATTTT
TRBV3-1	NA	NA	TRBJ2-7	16	CASSQDSGSPYYEQYF	TGTGCCAGCAGCCAAGATAGCGGAAGCCCCTACTACGAGCAGTACTTC
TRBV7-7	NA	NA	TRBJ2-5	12	CASSPGPEAQYF	TGTGCTAGCAGCCCCGGTCCGGAGGCCCAGTACTTC
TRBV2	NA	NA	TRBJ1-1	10	CASEIREAFF	TGTGCCAGCGAAATAAGGGAAGCTTTCTTT
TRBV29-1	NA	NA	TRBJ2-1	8	CSVGIQFF	TGCAGCGTCGGGATACAGTTCTTC
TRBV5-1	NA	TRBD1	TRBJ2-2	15	CASTLMGQAGGELFF	TGCGCCAGCACCCTCATGGGACAGGCTGGGGGGGAGCTGTTTTTT
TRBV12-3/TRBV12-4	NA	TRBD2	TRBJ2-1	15	CASSHTGTSGLEQFF	TGTGCCAGCAGTCATACCGGGACTAGCGGGCTCGAGCAGTTCTTC
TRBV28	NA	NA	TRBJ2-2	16	CASSLEGRANTGELFF	TGTGCCAGCAGTTTGGAGGGCAGGGCTAACACCGGGGAGCTGTTTTTT
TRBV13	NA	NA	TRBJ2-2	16	CASSLGTEILAGELFF	TGTGCCAGCAGCTTAGGGACAGAGATCCTAGCCGGGGAGCTGTTTTTT
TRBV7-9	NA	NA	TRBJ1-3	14	CASSFPNSGNTIYF	TGTGCCAGCAGCTTCCCGAACTCTGGAAACACCATATATTTT
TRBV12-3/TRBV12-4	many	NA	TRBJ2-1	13	CASSLQGGDEQFF	TGTGCCAGCAGTTTACAGGGGGGAGATGAGCAGTTCTTC
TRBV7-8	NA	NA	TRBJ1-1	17	CASSLEFGGSFSGEAFF	TGTGCCAGCAGCTTAGAATTCGGTGGATCTTTCAGTGGTGAAGCTTTCTTT
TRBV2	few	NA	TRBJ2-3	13	CASSEVASDTQYF	TGTGCCAGCAGTGAAGTTGCAAGCGATACGCAGTATTTT
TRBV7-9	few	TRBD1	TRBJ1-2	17	CASSSGISGQGGKGYTF	TGTGCCAGCAGCTCAGGGATCTCCGGTCAGGGGGGGAAGGGCTACACCTTC
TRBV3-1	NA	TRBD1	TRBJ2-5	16	CASSQVQRQGVETQYF	TGTGCCAGCAGCCAAGTTCAAAGGCAGGGGGTAGAGACCCAGTACTTC
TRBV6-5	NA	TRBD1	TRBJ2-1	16	CASSYLAGGSYNEQFF	TGTGCCAGCAGTTACCTGGCAGGGGGCTCCTACAATGAGCAGTTCTTC
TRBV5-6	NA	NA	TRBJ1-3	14	CASTLGRFSNTIYF	TGTGCCAGCACTTTGGGACGGTTCTCGAACACCATATATTTT
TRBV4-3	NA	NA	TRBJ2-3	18	CASSQDPRRGGNGDTQYF	TGCGCCAGCAGCCAAGATCCCCGCAGGGGCGGTAATGGAGATACGCAGTATTTT
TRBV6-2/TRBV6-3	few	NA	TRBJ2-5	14	CASSSQASRETQYF	TGTGCCAGCAGTTCCCAGGCCAGTAGGGAGACCCAGTACTTC
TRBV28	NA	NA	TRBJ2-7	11	CASRSYYEQYF	TGTGCCAGCAGGTCTTACTACGAGCAGTACTTC
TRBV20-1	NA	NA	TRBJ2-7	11	CSARRRWEQYF	TGCAGTGCTAGGCGGAGGTGGGAGCAGTACTTC
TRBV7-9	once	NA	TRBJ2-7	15	CASSSLGSDSYEQYF	TGTGCCAGCAGCTCCCTGGGGTCAGATTCCTACGAGCAGTACTTC
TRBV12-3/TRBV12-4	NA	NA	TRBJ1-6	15	CASSPTGTANSPLHF	TGTGCCAGCAGCCCCACCGGGACGGCTAATTCACCCCTCCACTTT